Below, one TCR beta chain is given with its context. Its antigen remains unidentified. No base qualities exist here, and no much larger clone lies one base off it. Inclusive of the bounding cysteine and phenylalanine, the CDR3 is 11 residues long. CDR3 DNA is the only sequence kept; it has 33 bases, read in frame from the first base. V is reduced by 7 bases and J by 5 bases, leaving a spacing of 7 bases between them. The germline V gene (reference sequence) specifies MNHEY as CDR1 and SMNVEV as CDR2. The cohort comprised around 700 healthy bone marrow donors. Cohort members were all nominally healthy when sampled, although unrecorded immune exposures were likely present. The donor was CMV seropositive and was included in the group of 300 or so seropositive cohort members. Each donor provided a peripheral blood sample, and peripheral blood mononuclear cells were used for TCR beta sequencing. The Qiagen DNeasy Blood Extraction Kit was used to extract genomic DNA from the blood cell samples.

This record comes from a study of cytomegalovirus exposure and HLA in healthy donors (dated by TCRdb to about 2017). Study-level background: In an earlier analysis of some 610 of the donors, under 300 Gb of sequence data and 95 million to 130 million unique TCR beta sequences from 180 million or so T cells were reported. HLA typing covered class I and class II loci at four-digit resolution. Of the approximately 400 genotyped donors, about 80% fell in the genetic ancestry cluster associated with self-reported Caucasian donors. A later genetic analysis used genome-wide SNP genotypes for about 60% of the roughly 700 donors, treating that subset as a discovery cohort. Because of strong linkage in the cohort, a handful of DR-DQ haplotypes were treated as single units for association and clustering. Typing coverage differed by locus: A, B, C, DRB1 and DQB1 were typed in roughly 620-630 donors, DQA1 in 522, DPA1 in around 600, and DPB1 in just under 490. Among about 400 genotyped donors of the cohort, an average of approximately 240,000 unique TCR beta nucleotide sequences was sequenced per donor, of which about 18% were non-productive. High-throughput TCR immunosequencing, statistical association of individual TCRs with disease status, and machine learning were combined to predict cytomegalovirus infection status. An early release covering roughly 640 HLA-typed donors comprised about 300 gigabases of sequencing data and tens of millions of unique TCR sequences. Besides the first cohort of 550 to 750 subjects, a separate validation cohort made up of around 120 different subjects was used. In a later analysis, previously published TCR beta repertoires from roughly 710 donors were re-analyzed and high-resolution HLA genotyping was added so that TCR occurrence patterns could be studied. The later analysis used no new phenotypic data to find candidate immune exposures, relying instead on TCR beta sequences and their occurrence across donors. The study profiled the T cell repertoires of about 720 subjects by immunosequencing and related them to cytomegalovirus serostatus. The study was designed to test whether signatures of past pathogen exposure could be identified by cataloging public T cell receptors. All discovery cohort repertoires had been generated on a single sequencing platform. Donor age, sex, ethnicity and CMV serostatus were compiled alongside the repertoire data. In an earlier analysis of over 550 of the donors, high-throughput TCR beta sequencing was used to judge whether each TCR beta V gene segment behaved as functional or pseudogenic.

What the work shows at the level of the full study, not this receptor alone: Linkage disequilibrium might explain the correlated functional status among segregating V segments, but an unknown experimental factor could not be ruled out. Because counts were too low, 15 to 20 rarely observed V segments, including chromosome 9 orphons, were excluded from the earlier analysis of about 500 of the donors. According to a later analysis, parvovirus B19, influenza, CMV and Epstein-Barr virus appeared linked to several top co-occurrence clusters. A later analysis found that most CMV-associated TCR beta chains appeared HLA-restricted, with HLA associations seemingly driven largely by CMV exposure. In vitro tests confirmed that a few of the cytomegalovirus-associated TCR beta chains recognize cytomegalovirus antigens. The presence/absence analyses assumed that sequencing depth was roughly uniform across donors, and that assumption may not be true. The study listed 150 to 200 TCR beta chains as associated with cytomegalovirus. In a later analysis, HLA-associated TCR beta chains showed more clonal expansion and lower generation probabilities than non-associated chains that were equally common. When HLA alleles, especially DR and DQ, strongly co-occurred, attributing TCR associations to individual alleles was difficult. The cohort was sequenced for TCR beta chains only, and without alpha or paired-chain data the features that could be detected were limited. The authors suggested that the approach could potentially be generalized to other disease states and immunological phenotypes. A later genetic analysis associated a missense DCLRE1C variant with V-gene and J-gene trimming of TCR beta chains, and an independent cohort replicated the association. A further reported finding was that TCR beta sequences accurately predicted the HLA-A and HLA-B alleles for most subjects in the first cohort. Most TCR sequences were observed very rarely across donors, whereas some public TCRs were present in many individuals. Because HLA typing was unavailable for some donors at each locus, only the typed subset was used in association tests. In both the original and validation cohorts, the classifier was reported to diagnose cytomegalovirus status with high specificity and sensitivity. At a false discovery rate of 0.05, a later analysis linked approximately 18,000 TCR beta sequences to specific HLA alleles. A group of highly shared sequence variants was considered likely to be a technical artifact of the sequencing pipeline. Compared with the roughly 700-donor mean, donors in an Asian-associated ancestry cluster had fewer N-insertions in productive TCRs, according to a later genetic analysis. According to a later analysis, TCR association rates differed among HLA loci, with DRB1 alleles showing the most associated TCRs and HLA-C alleles showing the fewest. Because the 87-base-pair reads could not distinguish some IMGT-functional V segments, including TRBV6-2 and TRBV6-3, those segments were excluded. In an earlier analysis of around 500 of the donors, most TCR beta V segments appeared in productive rearrangements about 87% or about 30% of the time, broadly matching IMGT annotations. For the cohort, immune exposure information was limited to CMV serostatus.

The method behind the library was the immunoSEQ multiplex PCR assay. A mixture of 60 forward primers for TCR Vbeta segments and 13 reverse primers for TCR Jbeta segments was used in the multiplex PCR. The CDR3 region of rearranged TCR beta genes was amplified from genomic DNA with a multiplex PCR assay. Amplified TCR beta libraries were sequenced as 87-base-pair reads on the Illumina HiSeq System. The original methods were these. Across the 700 or so repertoires, a later analysis counted roughly 77 million unique TCR beta chains, approximately 12 million of which were shared by at least two donors. Raw reads were error-corrected and collapsed into unique sequences by a nearest-neighbor algorithm in which closely related sequences were merged to remove PCR and sequencing errors. V, D and J gene segments were assigned by aligning CDR3 sequences to IMGT reference sequences. For a sequence to be retained, at least a six-nucleotide match to both a V gene segment and a J gene segment was required. Rearrangements were called productive when the CDR3 lacked stop codons and stayed in frame with V and J; all others were non-productive. CDR3 was defined by IMGT convention, running from the second conserved V-encoded cysteine to the conserved J-encoded phenylalanine. The earlier analysis of roughly 590 of the donors excluded sequences that lacked an unambiguous match to a single V gene segment. An earlier analysis of 500 to 700 of the donors classified V segments as functional when productive rearrangements were above 56.7% and as segregating when the standard deviation between donors was above 5%. To diagnose cytomegalovirus status from the catalog of TCR beta chain sequences, a statistical classification framework was built. V and J gene assignment, in a later analysis, came from comparing TCR nucleotide sequences with IMGT/GENE-DB human TR gene sequences. A later analysis assigned CDR3 sequences and most-parsimonious VDJ recombination scenarios with the TCRdist pipeline. In a later analysis, every TCR beta chain was defined by the combination of its CDR3 amino acid sequence and its V-gene family, and reads without a unique V-gene family were dropped. A later analysis removed roughly 590 highly shared, low-generation-probability nucleotide sequences to deal with suspected cross-contamination and a sequencing artifact. For each public chain, a later analysis derived a clonal expansion index from normalized ranks of inferred template counts within each repertoire. A later analysis computed generation probabilities with a VDJ recombination model fitted to out-of-frame rearrangements, and checked the results against IGoR. In a later analysis, hypergeometric tests were used to score TCR-TCR, TCR-HLA and TCR-CMV co-occurrence, with a repertoire-size bias correction applied to TCR pairs. False discovery rates were estimated in a later analysis by permuting HLA or CMV assignments 20 times. A later analysis grouped co-occurring TCRs with DBSCAN, adding TCRdist sequence similarity when clustering within HLA-allele-positive subsets. Repertoires with fewer than 30,000 or more than 120,000 public chains were left out of co-occurrence clustering, as were roughly five repertoires with anomalous nucleotide sharing. Imported from immuneACCESS, the table was reduced by TCRdb to in-frame sequences with V and J called. These copies leave out some clones; in studies compared against another copy, an unresolved V gene accounts for under half, and the cause of the remainder is not known. V, J and clone size reflect that table, while D and trimming were determined from the DNA. Counted in this sample were 60,000 to 70,000 clones; approximately 71% of them appeared once. The ten largest make up 20% to 25% of the sample.

The sequence was collected from a man between 45 and 60 years old in good health and CMV-seropositive. The chain employs TRBV27 and TRBJ2-3; the D gene remains uncertain. The sample comprised PBMCs. CDR3 reads: CASNGLDTQYF. The sequence in DNA is TGTGCCAGCAACGGGTTAGATACGCAGTATTTT.